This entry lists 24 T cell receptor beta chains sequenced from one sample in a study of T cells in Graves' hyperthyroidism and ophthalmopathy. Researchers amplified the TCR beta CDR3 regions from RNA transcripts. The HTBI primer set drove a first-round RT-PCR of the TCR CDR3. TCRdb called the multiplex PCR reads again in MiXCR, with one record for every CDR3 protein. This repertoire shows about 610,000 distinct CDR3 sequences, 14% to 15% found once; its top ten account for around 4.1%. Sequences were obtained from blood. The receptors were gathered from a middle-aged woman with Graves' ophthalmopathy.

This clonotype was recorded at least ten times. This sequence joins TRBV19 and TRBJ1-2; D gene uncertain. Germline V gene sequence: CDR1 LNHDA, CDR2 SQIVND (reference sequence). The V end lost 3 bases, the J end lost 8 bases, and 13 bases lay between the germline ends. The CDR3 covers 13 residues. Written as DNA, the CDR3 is TGTGCCAGTAGTATGGGCGGACCAGACGGCTACACCTTC. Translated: CASSMGGPDGYTF.

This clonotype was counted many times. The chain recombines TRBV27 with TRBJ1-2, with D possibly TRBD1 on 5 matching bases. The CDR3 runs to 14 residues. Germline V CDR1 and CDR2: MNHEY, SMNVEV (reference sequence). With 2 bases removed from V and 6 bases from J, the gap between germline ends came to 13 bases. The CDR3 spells CASSLTGDLDGYTF. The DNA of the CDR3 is TGTGCCAGCAGTTTAACGGGGGACTTAGATGGCTACACCTTC.

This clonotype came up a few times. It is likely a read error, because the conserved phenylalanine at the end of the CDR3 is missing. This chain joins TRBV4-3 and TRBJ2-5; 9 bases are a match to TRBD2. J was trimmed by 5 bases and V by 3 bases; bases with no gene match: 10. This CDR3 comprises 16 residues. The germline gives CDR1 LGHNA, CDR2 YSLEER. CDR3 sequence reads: CASSQVSGSVSETQYL. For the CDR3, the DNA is TGCGCCAGCAGCCAGGTTAGCGGGAGTGTAAGCGAGACCCAGTACCTC.

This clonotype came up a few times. Here the CDR3 DNA reads TGCGCCAGCTCCTTTAAGTTAGGGACTAGTTTGAACGAGCAGTACTTC. Translated: CASSFKLGTSLNEQYF. The J gene is TRBJ2-7, the V gene TRBV4-1; TRBD2 matches at 8 bases. Unmatched junction bases numbered 17, after V lost 8 bases and J lost 5 bases. Germline V CDR1 and CDR2: MGHRA, YSYEKL. This CDR3 is built from 16 residues.

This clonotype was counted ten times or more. The CDR3 DNA is TGCAGTGCTGTCACAGGGGGCTTGAAGACCCAGTACTTC. Protein: CSAVTGGLKTQYF. The J gene is TRBJ2-5, the V gene TRBV20-1, with 9 bases aligning to TRBD1. The CDR3 contains 13 residues. Germline CDR1 and CDR2: DFQATT and SNEGSKA (reference sequence). With 5 bases clipped from V and 6 bases from J, the junction kept 7 bases outside the gene matches.

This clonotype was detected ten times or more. The CDR3, as DNA: TGTGCCAGCAGCTTAGCTTGGACACTCTCTGGAAACACCATATATTTT. Its protein product is CASSLAWTLSGNTIYF. V is TRBV7-8 and J is TRBJ1-3, with TRBD1 as a possible D gene (5 bases). V dropped 0 bases and J dropped 0 bases, with 9 bases sitting between them. This CDR3 comprises 16 residues. Germline V lookup: CDR1 SGHVS, CDR2 FQNEAQ.

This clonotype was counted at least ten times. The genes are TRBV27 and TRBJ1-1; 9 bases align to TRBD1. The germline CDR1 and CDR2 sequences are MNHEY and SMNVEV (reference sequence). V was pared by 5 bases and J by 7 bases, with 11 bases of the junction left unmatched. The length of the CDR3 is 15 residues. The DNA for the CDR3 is TGTGCCAGCAGTCTTAGGGACAGGGTGTCGAGTGAAGCTTTCTTT. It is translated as CASSLRDRVSSEAFF.

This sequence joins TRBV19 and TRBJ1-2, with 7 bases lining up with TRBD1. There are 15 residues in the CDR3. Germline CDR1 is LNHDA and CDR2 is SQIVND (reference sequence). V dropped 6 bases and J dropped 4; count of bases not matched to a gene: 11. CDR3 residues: CASRPTGESGYGYTF. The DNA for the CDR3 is TGTGCCAGTAGGCCTACAGGGGAATCCGGCTATGGCTACACCTTC.

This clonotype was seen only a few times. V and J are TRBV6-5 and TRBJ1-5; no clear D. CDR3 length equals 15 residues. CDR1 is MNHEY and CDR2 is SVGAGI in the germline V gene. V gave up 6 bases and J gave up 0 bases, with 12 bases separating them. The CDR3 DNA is TGTGCCAGCAGGTCACCCGAGAGTAGCAATCAGCCCCAGCATTTT. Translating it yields CASRSPESSNQPQHF.

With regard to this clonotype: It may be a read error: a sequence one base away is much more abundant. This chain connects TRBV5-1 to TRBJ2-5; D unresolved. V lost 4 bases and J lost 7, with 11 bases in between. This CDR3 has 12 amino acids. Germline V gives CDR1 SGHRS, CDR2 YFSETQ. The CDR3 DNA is TGCGCCAGCAGCCTCGTCAGCCGGACCCAGTACTTC. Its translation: CASSLVSRTQYF.

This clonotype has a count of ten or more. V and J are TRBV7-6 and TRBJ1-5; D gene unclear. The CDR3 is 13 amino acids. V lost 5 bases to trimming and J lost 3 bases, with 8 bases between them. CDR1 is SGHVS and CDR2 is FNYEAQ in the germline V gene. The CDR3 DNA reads TGTGCCAGCAGCGCCGGACTCAATCAGCCCCAGCATTTT. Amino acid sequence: CASSAGLNQPQHF.

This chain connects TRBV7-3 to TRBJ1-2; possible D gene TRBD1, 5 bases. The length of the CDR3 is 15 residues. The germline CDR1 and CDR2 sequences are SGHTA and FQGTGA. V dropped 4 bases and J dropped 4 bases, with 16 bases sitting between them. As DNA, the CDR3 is TGTGCCAGCAGCTCAAACACAGGTCTCGGCTATGGCTACACCTTC. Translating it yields CASSSNTGLGYGYTF.

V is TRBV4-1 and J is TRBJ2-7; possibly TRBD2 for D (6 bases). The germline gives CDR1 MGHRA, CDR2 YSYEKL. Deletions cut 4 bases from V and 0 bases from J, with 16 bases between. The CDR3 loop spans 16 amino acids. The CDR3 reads CASSPATSSSSYEQYF. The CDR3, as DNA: TGCGCCAGCAGCCCCGCGACTAGTTCGAGCTCCTACGAGCAGTACTTC.

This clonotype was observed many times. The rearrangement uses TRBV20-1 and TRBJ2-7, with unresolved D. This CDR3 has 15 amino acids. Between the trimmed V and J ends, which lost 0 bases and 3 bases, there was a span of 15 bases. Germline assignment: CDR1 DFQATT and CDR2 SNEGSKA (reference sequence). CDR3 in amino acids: CSARDIDPSYYEQYF. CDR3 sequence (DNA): TGCAGTGCTAGAGATATCGATCCCAGCTACTACGAGCAGTACTTC.

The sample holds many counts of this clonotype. The DNA for the CDR3 is TGTGCCAGCAGCCAGGCGTTAAGGGACACAGATACGCAGTATTTT. As protein: CASSQALRDTDTQYF. The chain joins TRBV4-2 to TRBJ2-3; unclear D gene. Germline V gene lookup returns CDR1 LGHNA and CDR2 YNFKEQ. The CDR3 runs to 15 residues. Trimming removed 3 bases from V and 2 bases from J, with 12 bases in between.

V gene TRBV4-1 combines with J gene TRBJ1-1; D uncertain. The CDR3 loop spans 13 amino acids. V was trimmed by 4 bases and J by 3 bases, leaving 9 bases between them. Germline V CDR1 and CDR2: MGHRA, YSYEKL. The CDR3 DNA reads TGCGCCAGCAGCCGACGCGACGACACTGAAGCTTTCTTT. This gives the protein CASSRRDDTEAFF.

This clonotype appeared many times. CDR3 region: CASSLPGGAGYGYTF. The DNA for the CDR3 is TGTGCCAGCAGCTTACCGGGGGGCGCGGGGTATGGCTACACCTTC. The chain joins TRBV7-9 to TRBJ1-2; weak D call: TRBD1 (6 bases). The germline gives CDR1 SEHNR, CDR2 FQNEAQ (reference sequence). The CDR3 has 15 amino acids. The ends were cut back, 2 bases at V and 5 bases at J, with 15 bases in the middle.

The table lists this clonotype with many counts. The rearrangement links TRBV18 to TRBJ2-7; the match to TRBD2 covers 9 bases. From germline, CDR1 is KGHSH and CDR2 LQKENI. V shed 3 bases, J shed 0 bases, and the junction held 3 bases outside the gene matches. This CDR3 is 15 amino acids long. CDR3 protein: CASSPRLAVSYEQYF. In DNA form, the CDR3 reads TGTGCCAGCTCACCTCGACTAGCGGTCTCCTACGAGCAGTACTTC.

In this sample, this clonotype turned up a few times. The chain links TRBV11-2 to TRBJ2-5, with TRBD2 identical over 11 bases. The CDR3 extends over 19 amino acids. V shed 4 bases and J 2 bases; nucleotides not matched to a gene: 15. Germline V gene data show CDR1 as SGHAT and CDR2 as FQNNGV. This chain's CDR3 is CASSSSPPTSGGGQETQYF. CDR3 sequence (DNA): TGTGCCAGCAGCTCTAGTCCCCCCACTAGCGGGGGAGGGCAAGAGACCCAGTACTTC.

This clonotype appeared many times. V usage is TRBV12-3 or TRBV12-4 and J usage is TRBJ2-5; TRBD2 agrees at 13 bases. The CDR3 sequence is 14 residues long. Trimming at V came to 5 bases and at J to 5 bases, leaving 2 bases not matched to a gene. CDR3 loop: CASSTSGRAETQYF. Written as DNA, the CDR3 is TGTGCCAGCAGTACTAGCGGGAGGGCCGAGACCCAGTACTTC.

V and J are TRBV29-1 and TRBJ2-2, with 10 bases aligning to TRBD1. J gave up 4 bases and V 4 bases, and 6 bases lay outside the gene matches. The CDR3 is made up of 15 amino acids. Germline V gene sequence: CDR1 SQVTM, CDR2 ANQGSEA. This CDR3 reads CSVVGQGVGTGELFF. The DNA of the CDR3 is TGCAGCGTTGTAGGACAGGGGGTAGGCACCGGGGAGCTGTTTTTT.

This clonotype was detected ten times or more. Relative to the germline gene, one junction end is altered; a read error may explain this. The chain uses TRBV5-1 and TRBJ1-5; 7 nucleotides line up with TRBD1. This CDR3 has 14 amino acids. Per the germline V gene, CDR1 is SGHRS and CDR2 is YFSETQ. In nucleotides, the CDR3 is TGTGCCAGCAGCTTAGTGGGAGGGGGCCAGCCCCAGCATTTT. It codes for CASSLVGGGQPQHF.

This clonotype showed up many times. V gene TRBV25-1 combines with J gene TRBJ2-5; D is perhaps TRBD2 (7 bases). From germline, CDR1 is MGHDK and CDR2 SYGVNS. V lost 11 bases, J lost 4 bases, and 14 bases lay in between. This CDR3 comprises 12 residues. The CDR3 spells CAGGGSGETQYF. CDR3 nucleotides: TGTGCCGGGGGCGGGAGCGGAGAGACCCAGTACTTC.

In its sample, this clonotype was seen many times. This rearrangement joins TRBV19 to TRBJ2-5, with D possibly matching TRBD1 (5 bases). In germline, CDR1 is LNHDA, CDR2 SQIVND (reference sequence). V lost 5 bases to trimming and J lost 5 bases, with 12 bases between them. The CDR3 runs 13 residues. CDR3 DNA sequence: TGTGCCAGTAGTTCCGCAGGGTGGGAGACCCAGTACTTC. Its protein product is CASSSAGWETQYF.